These 17 T cell receptor beta chains came from one sample sequenced in a study of T cells after somatic rescue of genetic block. Libraries were prepared by immunoSEQ multiplex PCR; TCRdb keeps only in-frame clonotypes and omits some of them. This sample has 70,000 or so clones; roughly 90% occur once, and the top ten carry about 2.7%. The source material was peripheral blood mononuclear cells (PBMCs). Receptors were obtained from a man aged 40-50 years.

This sequence joins TRBV21-1 and TRBJ1-4; the DNA was not used to check the table's D call, TRBD1. TRBV21-1 constitutes a pseudogene. The CDR3 length is 19 residues. The CDR3 protein is CASSHSPGTGVATNEKLFF. The DNA for the CDR3 is TGTGCCAGCAGCCATAGTCCCGGGACAGGGGTAGCAACTAATGAAAAACTGTTTTTT.

This clone turned up a few times. This sequence joins TRBV27 and TRBJ2-7; no clear D. There are 13 residues in the CDR3. The V and J ends lost 6 bases and 3 bases respectively, with 12 bases between them. Germline loops: CDR1 MNHEY, CDR2 SMNVEV (reference sequence). CDR3 sequence reads: CASSPGRNYEQYF. CDR3 DNA: TGTGCCAGCAGCCCCGGACGGAACTACGAGCAGTACTTC.

V is TRBV2 and J is TRBJ2-2; D remains unclear. Trimming pared 4 bases from V and 5 bases from J, leaving 5 bases between. The germline V gene encodes CDR1 SNHLY and CDR2 FYNNEI. CDR3 length: 12 amino acids. The CDR3 spells CASSGDTGELFF. As DNA, the CDR3 is TGTGCCAGCAGTGGTGATACCGGGGAGCTGTTTTTT.

This chain links TRBV30 with TRBJ1-1; maybe TRBD1 (6 bases). The CDR3 is 11 amino acids. The V end lost 7 bases, the J end lost 7 bases, and 13 bases lay between the germline ends. Germline V lookup: CDR1 GTSNPN, CDR2 SVGIG (reference sequence). The CDR3 bases are TGTGCCTATGCAGGGGTGGATGAAGCTTTCTTT. It encodes CAYAGVDEAFF.

This chain links TRBV18 with TRBJ1-6, with D possibly TRBD1 on 5 matching bases. This CDR3 spans 14 amino acids. The V and J ends lost 4 bases and 5 bases respectively, with 9 bases between them. Per germline, CDR1 KGHSH and CDR2 LQKENI. CDR3 nucleotide sequence: TGTGCCAGCTCACAGGGGTGGGATAATTCACCCCTCCACTTT. As protein: CASSQGWDNSPLHF.

The rearrangement links TRBV28 to TRBJ2-3; possible D gene TRBD1, 6 bases. Between the trimmed V and J ends, which lost 4 bases and 3 bases, there was a span of 11 bases. The CDR3 has 14 amino acids. The germline V gene encodes CDR1 MDHEN and CDR2 SYDVKM. The CDR3 DNA reads TGTGCCAGCAGTTACAGGGTGGGAACAGATACGCAGTATTTT. Its translation: CASSYRVGTDTQYF.

The chain combines TRBV7-9 with TRBJ1-4, with 7 nucleotides matching TRBD1. Germline CDR1 and CDR2: SEHNR and FQNEAQ (reference sequence). J was trimmed by 3 bases and V by 1 base; bases with no gene match: 2. There are 15 residues in the CDR3. The CDR3 DNA reads as TGTGCCAGCAGCTTAGGCAGGGGGGCTAATGAAAAACTGTTTTTT. Translating it yields CASSLGRGANEKLFF.

This chain connects TRBV11-3 to TRBJ2-1; D uncertain. The germline V gene has CDR1 SGHNT and CDR2 YENEEA. The CDR3 spans 17 residues. The ends were cut back, 0 bases at V and 3 bases at J, with 15 bases in the middle. The CDR3 here is CASSLDRPASVYNEQFF. The CDR3, as DNA: TGTGCCAGCAGCTTAGACCGCCCGGCTTCAGTCTACAATGAGCAGTTCTTC.

This clone was found once. The chain carries TRBV25-1 and TRBJ2-1; possible D gene TRBD1, 6 bases. The CDR3 is 15 amino acids. The V and J ends lost 5 bases and 8 bases respectively, with 19 bases between them. CDR1 and CDR2 (germline): MGHDK, SYGVNS. CDR3 sequence (DNA): TGTGCCAGCAGTCAAAGGAGTACAGGGAAGTATGAGCAGTTCTTC. Protein product: CASSQRSTGKYEQFF.

J is TRBJ2-5 and V is TRBV7-9; D is ambiguous. There are 16 residues in the CDR3. Germline CDR1 is SEHNR and CDR2 is FQNEAQ (reference sequence). Trimming cost V 2 bases and J 3 bases, with 16 bases left between them. The CDR3 sequence: CASSLSGQNRKETQYF. The DNA for the CDR3 is TGTGCCAGCAGCTTATCTGGCCAGAACAGAAAAGAGACCCAGTACTTC.

The J gene is TRBJ1-1, the V gene TRBV7-9; D is uncertain. V was shortened by 0 bases and J by 0 bases, with 8 bases between the two germline ends. The CDR3 sequence is 15 residues long. Germline V gene lookup returns CDR1 SEHNR and CDR2 FQNEAQ (reference sequence). The CDR3 spells CASSLASAVNTEAFF. The CDR3 DNA reads as TGTGCCAGCAGCTTAGCCTCCGCCGTGAACACTGAAGCTTTCTTT.

The chain joins TRBV6-5 to TRBJ2-7; the match to TRBD1 covers 8 bases. The CDR3 runs 15 residues. Germline V CDR1 and CDR2: MNHEY, SVGAGI. The J segment lost 4 bases and the V segment lost 6 bases, leaving 11 bases of the junction unmatched. The CDR3 DNA reads as TGTGCCAGCAGACAAGGACAGGGATCGATGTACGAGCAGTACTTC. This translates into CASRQGQGSMYEQYF.

This clone was recorded once. The CDR3 DNA follows: TGTGCCAGCAGCTCCCAGGGCGGGGCAACTAATGAAAAACTGTTTTTT. Residues: CASSSQGGATNEKLFF. The V and J genes are TRBV9 and TRBJ1-4; tentative D call: TRBD1 (5 bases). The CDR3 runs to 16 residues. The germline gives CDR1 SGDLS, CDR2 YYNGEE. V was clipped by 4 bases and J by 0 bases, with 13 bases between them. Complete variable domain (other parts from reference TRBV9 and TRBJ1-4): DSGVTQTPKHLITATGQRVTLRCSPRSGDLSVYWYQQSLDQGLQFLIQYYNGEERAKGNILERFSAQQFPDLHSELNLSSLELGDSALYFCASSSQGGATNEKLFFGSGTQLSVL.

This clone has just a few counts. J is TRBJ2-1 and V is TRBV6-1; D tentatively reads TRBD1 or TRBD2 (5 bases each). This CDR3 comprises 15 residues. The V end was cut by 4 bases, the J end by 3 bases, with 13 bases between. The germline V gene encodes CDR1 MNHNS and CDR2 SASEGT. CDR3 amino acids: CASSGRDGGYNEQFF. The CDR3 DNA sequence: TGTGCCAGCAGTGGCCGGGACGGAGGCTACAATGAGCAGTTCTTC.

The chain employs TRBV27 and TRBJ2-1, with TRBD2 as a possible D gene (6 bases). CDR3 length: 15 residues. V dropped 2 bases and J dropped 3 bases, with 11 bases sitting between them. CDR1 is MNHEY, CDR2 SMNVEV, per germline (reference sequence). The CDR3 is CASSLLEGRYNEQFF. DNA of the CDR3: TGTGCCAGCAGTTTACTGGAGGGCCGCTACAATGAGCAGTTCTTC.

This clone has just one count. The chain is built from TRBV7-9 and TRBJ1-5, with D perhaps TRBD1 (5 bases). Germline V gene data show CDR1 as SEHNR and CDR2 as FQNEAQ (reference sequence). The V and J ends lost 6 bases and 3 bases respectively, with 12 bases between them. The CDR3 covers 14 residues. This chain's CDR3 is CASSARGFNQPQHF. The CDR3 DNA sequence: TGTGCCAGCAGTGCCCGGGGGTTCAATCAGCCCCAGCATTTT.

J is TRBJ1-5 and V is TRBV11-3; D is unresolved. Germline V gene sequence: CDR1 SGHNT, CDR2 YENEEA. The V gene lost 6 bases and the J gene lost 0 bases, with 21 bases spanning the gap. This CDR3 contains 18 residues. This chain's CDR3 is CASREKDAGVYSNQPQHF. CDR3 bases: TGTGCCAGCAGAGAAAAGGATGCGGGAGTATATAGCAATCAGCCCCAGCATTTT.